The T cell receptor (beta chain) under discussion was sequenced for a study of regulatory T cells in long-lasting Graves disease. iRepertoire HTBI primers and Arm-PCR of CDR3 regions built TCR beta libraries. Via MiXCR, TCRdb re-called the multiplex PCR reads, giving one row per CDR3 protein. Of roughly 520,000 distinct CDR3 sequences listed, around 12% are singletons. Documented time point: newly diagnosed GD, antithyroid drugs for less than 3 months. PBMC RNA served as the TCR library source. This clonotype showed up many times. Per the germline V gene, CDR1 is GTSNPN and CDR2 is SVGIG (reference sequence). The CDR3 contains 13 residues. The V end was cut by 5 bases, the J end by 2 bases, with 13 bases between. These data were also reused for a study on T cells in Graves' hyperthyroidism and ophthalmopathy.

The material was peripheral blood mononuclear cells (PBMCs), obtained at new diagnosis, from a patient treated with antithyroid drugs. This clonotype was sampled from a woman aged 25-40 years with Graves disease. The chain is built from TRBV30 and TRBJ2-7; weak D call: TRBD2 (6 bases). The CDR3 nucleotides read TGTGCCTGGGGGACTCCTAACACCTACGAGCAGTACTTC. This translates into CAWGTPNTYEQYF. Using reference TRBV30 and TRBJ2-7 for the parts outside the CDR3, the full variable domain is SQTIHQWPATLVQPVGSPLSLECTVEGTSNPNLYWYRQAAGRGLQLLFYSVGIGQISSEVPQNLSASRPQDRQFILSSKKLLLSDSGFYLCAWGTPNTYEQYFGPGTRLTVT.